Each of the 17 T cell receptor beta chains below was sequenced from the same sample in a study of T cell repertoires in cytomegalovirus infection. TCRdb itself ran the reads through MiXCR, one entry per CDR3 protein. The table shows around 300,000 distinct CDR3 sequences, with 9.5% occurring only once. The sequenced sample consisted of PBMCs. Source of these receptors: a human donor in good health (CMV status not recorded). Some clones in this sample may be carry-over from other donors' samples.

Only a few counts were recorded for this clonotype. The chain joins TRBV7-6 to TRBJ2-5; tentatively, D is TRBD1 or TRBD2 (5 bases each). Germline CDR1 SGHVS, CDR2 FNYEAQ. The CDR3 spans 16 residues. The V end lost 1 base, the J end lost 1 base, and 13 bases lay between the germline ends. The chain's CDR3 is CASSLGDLGFQETQYF. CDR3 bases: TGTGCCAGCAGCTTAGGGGACCTTGGATTCCAAGAGACCCAGTACTTC.

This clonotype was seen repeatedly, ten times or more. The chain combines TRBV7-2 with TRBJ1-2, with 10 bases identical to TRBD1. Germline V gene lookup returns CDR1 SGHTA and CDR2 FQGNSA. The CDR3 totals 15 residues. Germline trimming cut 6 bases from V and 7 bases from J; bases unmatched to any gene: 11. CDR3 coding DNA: TGTGCCAGCAGGTGGCCGGGACAGGGGAGGAGTGGCTACACCTTC. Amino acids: CASRWPGQGRSGYTF.

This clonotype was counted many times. The CDR3 reads CATSSGTGRGTQYF. In DNA, the CDR3 is TGTGCCACTTCTTCCGGGACAGGGCGAGGTACGCAGTATTTT. The chain combines TRBV6-2 or TRBV6-3 with TRBJ2-3; 9 bases match TRBD1. The CDR3 spans 14 residues. Germline CDR1 reads MNHEY; CDR2 reads SVGEGT. V was clipped by 10 bases and J by 8 bases; unmatched bases: 13.

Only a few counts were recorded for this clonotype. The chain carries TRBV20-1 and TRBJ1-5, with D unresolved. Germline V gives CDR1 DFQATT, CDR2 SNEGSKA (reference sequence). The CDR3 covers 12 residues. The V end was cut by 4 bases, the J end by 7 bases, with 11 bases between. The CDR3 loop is CSAKGPGQPQHF. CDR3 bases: TGCAGTGCTAAGGGTCCAGGCCAGCCCCAGCATTTT.

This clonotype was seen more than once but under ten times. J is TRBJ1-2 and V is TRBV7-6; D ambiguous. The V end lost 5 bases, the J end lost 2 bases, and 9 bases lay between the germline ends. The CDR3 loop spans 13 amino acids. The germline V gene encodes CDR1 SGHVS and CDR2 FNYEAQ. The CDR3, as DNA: TGTGCCAGCAGCAAAACAGAGAACTATGGCTACACCTTC. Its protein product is CASSKTENYGYTF.

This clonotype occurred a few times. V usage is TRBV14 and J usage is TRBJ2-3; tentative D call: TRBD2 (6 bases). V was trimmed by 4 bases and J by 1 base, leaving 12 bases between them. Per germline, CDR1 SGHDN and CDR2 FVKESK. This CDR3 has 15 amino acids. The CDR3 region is CASSPGLIRTDTQYF. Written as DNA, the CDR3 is TGTGCCAGCAGCCCGGGACTGATACGCACAGATACGCAGTATTTT.

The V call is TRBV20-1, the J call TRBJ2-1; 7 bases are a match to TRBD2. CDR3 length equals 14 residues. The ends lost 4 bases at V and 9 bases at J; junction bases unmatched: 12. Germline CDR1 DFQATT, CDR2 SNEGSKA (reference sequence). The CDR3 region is CSATGAGVVFEQFF. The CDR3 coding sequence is TGCAGTGCTACTGGGGCGGGAGTAGTGTTTGAGCAGTTCTTC.

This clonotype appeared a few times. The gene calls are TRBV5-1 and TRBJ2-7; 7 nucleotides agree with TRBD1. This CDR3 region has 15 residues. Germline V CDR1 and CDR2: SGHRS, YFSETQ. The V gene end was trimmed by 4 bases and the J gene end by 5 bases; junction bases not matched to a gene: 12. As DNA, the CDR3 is TGCGCCAGCAGCGGCCTTACTGCAGGGGGACACGAGCAGTACTTC. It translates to CASSGLTAGGHEQYF.

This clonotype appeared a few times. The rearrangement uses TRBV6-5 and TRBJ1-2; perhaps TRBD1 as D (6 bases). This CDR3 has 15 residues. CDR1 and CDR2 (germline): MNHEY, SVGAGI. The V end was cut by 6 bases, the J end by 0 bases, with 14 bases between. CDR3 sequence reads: CASRTTGLTNYGYTF. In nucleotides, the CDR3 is TGTGCCAGCAGAACGACAGGCTTAACTAACTATGGCTACACCTTC.

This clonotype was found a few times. For the CDR3, the DNA is TGTGCCAGCAGGCCAGGGGGCAACTATGGCTACACCTTC. Translation: CASRPGGNYGYTF. V usage is TRBV7-2 and J usage is TRBJ1-2, with 8 bases identical to TRBD1. Germline assignment: CDR1 SGHTA and CDR2 FQGNSA. V was pared by 6 bases and J by 2 bases, with 2 bases of the junction left unmatched. The CDR3 spans 13 residues.

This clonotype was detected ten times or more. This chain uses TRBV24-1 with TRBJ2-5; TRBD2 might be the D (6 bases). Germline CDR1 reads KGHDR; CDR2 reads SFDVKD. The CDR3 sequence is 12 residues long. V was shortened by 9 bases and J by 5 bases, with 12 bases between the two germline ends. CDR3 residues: CATAGGAETQYF. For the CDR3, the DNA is TGTGCCACCGCAGGAGGGGCCGAGACCCAGTACTTC.

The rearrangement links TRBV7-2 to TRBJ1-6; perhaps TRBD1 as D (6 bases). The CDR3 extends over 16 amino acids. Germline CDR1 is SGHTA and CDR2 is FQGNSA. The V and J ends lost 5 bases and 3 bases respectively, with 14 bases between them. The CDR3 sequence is CASSGPGHIYNSPLHF. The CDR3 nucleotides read TGTGCCAGCAGCGGACCGGGACACATCTATAATTCACCCCTCCACTTT. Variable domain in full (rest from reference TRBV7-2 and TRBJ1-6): GAGVSQSPSNKVTEKGKDVELRCDPISGHTALYWYRQSLGQGLEFLIYFQGNSAPDKSGLPSDRFSAERTGGSVSTLTIQRTQQEDSAVYLCASSGPGHIYNSPLHFGNGTRLTVT.

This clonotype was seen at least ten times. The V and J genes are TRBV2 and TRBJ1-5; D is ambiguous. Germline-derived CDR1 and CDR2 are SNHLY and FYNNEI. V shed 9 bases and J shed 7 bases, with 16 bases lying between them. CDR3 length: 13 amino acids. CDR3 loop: CASGRSWGQPQHF. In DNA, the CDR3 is TGTGCCAGTGGGCGATCCTGGGGACAGCCCCAGCATTTT.

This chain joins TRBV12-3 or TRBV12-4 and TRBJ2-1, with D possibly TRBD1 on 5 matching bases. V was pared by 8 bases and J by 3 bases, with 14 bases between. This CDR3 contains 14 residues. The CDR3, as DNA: TGTGCCAGCGGGGCAGGATCCAACTACAATGAGCAGTTCTTC. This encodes CASGAGSNYNEQFF.

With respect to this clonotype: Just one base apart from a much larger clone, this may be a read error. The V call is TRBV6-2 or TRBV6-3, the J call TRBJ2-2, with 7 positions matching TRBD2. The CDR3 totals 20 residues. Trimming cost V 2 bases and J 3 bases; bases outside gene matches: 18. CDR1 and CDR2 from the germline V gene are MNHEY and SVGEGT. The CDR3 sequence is CASSYPLGMAGVRDTGELFF. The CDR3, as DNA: TGTGCCAGCAGTTACCCCCTGGGGATGGCGGGGGTACGGGACACCGGGGAGCTGTTTTTT.

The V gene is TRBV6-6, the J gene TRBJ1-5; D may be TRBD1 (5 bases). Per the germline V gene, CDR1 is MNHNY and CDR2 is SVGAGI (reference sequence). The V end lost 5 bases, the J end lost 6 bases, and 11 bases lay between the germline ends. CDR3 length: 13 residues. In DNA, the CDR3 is TGTGCCAGCAGTAATCAGGGAAGTCAGCCCCAGCATTTT. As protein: CASSNQGSQPQHF.

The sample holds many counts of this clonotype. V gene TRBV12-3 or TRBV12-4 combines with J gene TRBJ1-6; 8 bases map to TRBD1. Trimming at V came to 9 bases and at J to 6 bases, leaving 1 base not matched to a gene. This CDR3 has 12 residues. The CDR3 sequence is CASGQGNSPLHF. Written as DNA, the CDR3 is TGTGCCAGTGGACAGGGTAATTCACCCCTCCACTTT.